This is a list of T cell receptor beta chains from one sample in a study of glioma-infiltrating T cells. In TCRdb, the multiplex PCR reads were re-called with MiXCR into one record per CDR3 protein. The sample lists fewer than 200,000 distinct CDR3 sequences, about 47% occurring once. The sample taken for sequencing was glioma tissue, nonneoplastic brain tissue, or PBMCs (not recorded which). The receptors were sampled from a human donor with low-grade glioma or glioblastoma, undergoing nonglioma brain surgery, or in good health (not recorded which). CDR3s include the opening cysteine and the closing phenylalanine or tryptophan. Fields, in order: clone size, V gene, J gene, D gene, CDR3 protein, CDR3 DNA. A D gene is named only where the DNA matches it firmly. Size tells how often a clone was seen (once, few, many) or the class of an expanded clone, and some rows leave it out.

NA,TRBV12-3/TRBV12-4,TRBJ1-5,NA,CAVQRDSTNQPQHF,TGTGCCGTCCAAAGGGACTCTACGAATCAGCCCCAGCATTTT
many,TRBV4-1,TRBJ1-1,NA,CASSQGFRNTEAFF,TGCGCCAGCAGCCAAGGGTTTCGGAACACTGAAGCTTTCTTT
many,TRBV2,TRBJ2-3,NA,CASSPDGIYADTQYF,TGTGCCAGCAGCCCGGACGGGATATACGCAGATACGCAGTATTTT
once,TRBV20-1,TRBJ1-1,TRBD1,CSAKKGQEFMSTEAFF,TGCAGTGCTAAGAAGGGACAGGAATTCATGAGCACTGAAGCTTTCTTT
NA,TRBV5-1,TRBJ1-1,NA,CASSPGGWTETFF,TGCGCCAGCAGCCCGGGGGGTTGGACTGAAACTTTCTTT
NA,TRBV6-2/TRBV6-3,TRBJ2-3,TRBD1,CATMARTGDGDTQYF,TGTGCCACGATGGCCCGGACAGGGGACGGAGATACGCAGTATTTT
NA,TRBV29-1,TRBJ1-1,NA,CSATKAENNEAFF,TGCAGCGCAACCAAGGCCGAGAACAATGAAGCTTTCTTT
NA,TRBV4-2,TRBJ2-1,NA,CASSQEWRGSSYNEQFF,TGTGCCAGCAGCCAAGAATGGAGGGGAAGCTCCTACAATGAGCAGTTCTTC
NA,TRBV19,TRBJ2-1,NA,CASSMSGNEQFF,TGTGCCAGTAGTATGTCCGGTAACGAGCAGTTCTTC
few,TRBV4-1,TRBJ2-1,TRBD1,CASSQDGGQGYNEQFF,TGCGCCAGCAGCCAAGATGGAGGACAGGGTTACAATGAGCAGTTCTTC
NA,TRBV3-1,TRBJ2-7,TRBD1,CASSPPGTGSYEQYF,TGTGCCAGCAGCCCACCTGGGACAGGGTCCTACGAGCAGTACTTC
many,TRBV28,TRBJ2-7,NA,CASSPGHSLEQYF,TGTGCCAGCAGTCCTGGGCATTCTCTCGAGCAGTACTTC
many,TRBV20-1,TRBJ2-3,NA,CSARYGDTQYF,TGCAGTGCTAGATACGGAGATACGCAGTATTTT
NA,TRBV6-6,TRBJ2-1,TRBD2,CASSYPRLAEENEQLF,TGTGCCAGCAGTTACCCTAGACTAGCGGAAGAAAATGAGCAGTTATTC
NA,TRBV29-1,TRBJ2-5,TRBD2,CSVEGTSGDPETQYF,TGCAGCGTTGAAGGGACTAGCGGGGATCCTGAGACCCAGTACTTC
many,TRBV20-1,TRBJ2-5,TRBD2,CSAIHPLGGRFQETQYF,TGCAGTGCTATCCATCCCCTGGGAGGGAGGTTCCAAGAGACCCAGTACTTC
NA,TRBV27,TRBJ1-6,NA,CASSLSRPRRSNSPLHF,TGTGCCAGCAGTTTATCCCGCCCTCGGAGATCGAATTCACCCCTCCACTTT
many,TRBV28,TRBJ1-2,NA,CASREFDGYTF,TGTGCCAGCAGGGAATTTGATGGCTACACCTTC
few,TRBV20-1,TRBJ2-4,TRBD2,CSAVKTSGGLKNIQYF,TGCAGTGCTGTCAAGACTAGCGGGGGCTTAAAAAACATTCAGTACTTC
many,TRBV25-1,TRBJ2-1,TRBD2,CASSDAGAYNEQFF,TGTGCCAGCAGTGACGCGGGAGCATACAATGAGCAGTTCTTC
many,TRBV11-2,TRBJ2-7,NA,CASSFGPGDAYEQYF,TGTGCCAGCAGCTTCGGACCAGGGGACGCCTACGAGCAGTACTTC
NA,TRBV12-5,TRBJ1-1,NA,CASEIRTELWTEAFF,TGTGCTAGTGAAATCCGGACCGAACTGTGGACTGAAGCTTTCTTT
NA,TRBV6-6,TRBJ2-2,TRBD1,CASSYTGGGTGELFF,TGTGCCAGCAGTTACACAGGGGGCGGCACCGGGGAGCTGTTTTTT
once,TRBV6-1,TRBJ2-7,NA,CARVGIVGYEQYF,TGTGCCAGAGTAGGAATAGTAGGCTACGAGCAGTACTTC
NA,TRBV12-3/TRBV12-4,TRBJ2-5,NA,CASSKPTSETQYF,TGTGCCAGCAGTAAACCCACCTCAGAGACCCAGTACTTC
many,TRBV20-1,TRBJ2-7,NA,CSAQLDRTYEQYF,TGCAGTGCTCAACTCGACAGGACCTACGAGCAGTACTTC
NA,TRBV6-2/TRBV6-3,TRBJ2-3,NA,CASRQPTDTQYF,TGTGCCAGCAGACAACCCACAGATACGCAGTATTTT
many,TRBV7-9,TRBJ2-7,TRBD1,CASRDRLSYEQYF,TGTGCCAGCCGGGACAGACTATCCTACGAGCAGTACTTC
few,TRBV25-1,TRBJ2-5,NA,CACSESGAALQETQYF,TGTGCCTGCAGTGAATCGGGGGCAGCCTTACAAGAGACCCAGTACTTC
many,TRBV11-2,TRBJ1-5,NA,CASSLDTRSNQPQHF,TGTGCCAGCAGTCTGGACACTCGCAGCAATCAGCCCCAGCATTTT
few,TRBV5-8,TRBJ1-4,TRBD1,CASSPGRQGSNEKLFF,TGTGCCAGCAGCCCGGGCAGACAGGGTTCTAATGAAAAACTGTTTTTT
NA,TRBV9,TRBJ1-3,NA,CASSVTGNTIYF,TGTGCCAGCAGCGTAACTGGAAACACCATATATTTT
many,TRBV20-1,TRBJ2-1,NA,CSARQPAGNHNEQFF,TGCAGTGCTAGGCAACCAGCGGGTAACCACAATGAGCAGTTCTTC
many,TRBV27,TRBJ2-1,NA,CASSLLAVSSYNEQFF,TGTGCCAGCAGTTTATTAGCGGTGAGCTCCTACAATGAGCAGTTCTTC
few,TRBV4-1,TRBJ2-7,NA,CASSQQGSFSSRPYEQYF,TGCGCCAGCAGCCAACAGGGTTCCTTCTCCTCTAGACCCTACGAGCAGTACTTC
few,TRBV7-9,TRBJ2-2,TRBD2,CASSQLAGNTGELFF,TGTGCCAGCAGCCAACTAGCGGGTAACACCGGGGAGCTGTTTTTT
many,TRBV6-1,TRBJ1-3,NA,CASKKETASGNTIYF,TGTGCCAGCAAAAAAGAGACAGCCTCTGGAAACACCATATATTTT
NA,TRBV3-1,TRBJ2-3,TRBD2,CASSQMSSGKDTQYF,TGTGCCAGCAGCCAGATGTCTAGCGGGAAAGATACGCAGTATTTT
few,TRBV19,TRBJ2-3,NA,CASSDRPTSTDTQYF,TGTGCCAGTAGTGACCGCCCGACTAGTACGGATACGCAGTATTTT
many,TRBV14,TRBJ1-3,NA,CASSQVRSSGNTIYF,TGTGCCAGCAGCCAAGTTCGGAGCTCTGGAAACACCATATATTTT